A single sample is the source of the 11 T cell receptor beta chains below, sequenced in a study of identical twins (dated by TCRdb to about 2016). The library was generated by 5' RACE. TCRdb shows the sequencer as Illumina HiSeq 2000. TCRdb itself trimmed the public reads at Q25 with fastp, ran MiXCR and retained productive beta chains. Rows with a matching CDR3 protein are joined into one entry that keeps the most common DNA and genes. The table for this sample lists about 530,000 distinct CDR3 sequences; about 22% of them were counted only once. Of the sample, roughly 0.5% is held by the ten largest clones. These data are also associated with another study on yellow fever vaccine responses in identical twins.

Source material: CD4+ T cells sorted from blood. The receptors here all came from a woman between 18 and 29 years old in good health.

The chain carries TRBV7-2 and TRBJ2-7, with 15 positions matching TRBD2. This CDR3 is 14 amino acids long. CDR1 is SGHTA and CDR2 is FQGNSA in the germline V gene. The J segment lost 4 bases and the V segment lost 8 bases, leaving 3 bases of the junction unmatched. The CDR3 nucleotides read TGTGCCAGCGGGACTAGCGGGAGGAGGTACGAGCAGTACTTC. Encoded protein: CASGTSGRRYEQYF.

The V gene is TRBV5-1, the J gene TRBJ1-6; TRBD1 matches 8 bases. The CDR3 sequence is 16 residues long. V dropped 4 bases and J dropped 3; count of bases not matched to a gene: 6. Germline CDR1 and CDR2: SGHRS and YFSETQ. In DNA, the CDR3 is TGCGCCAGCAGCGCGACAGGGGACGTCTATAATTCACCCCTCCACTTT. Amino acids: CASSATGDVYNSPLHF.

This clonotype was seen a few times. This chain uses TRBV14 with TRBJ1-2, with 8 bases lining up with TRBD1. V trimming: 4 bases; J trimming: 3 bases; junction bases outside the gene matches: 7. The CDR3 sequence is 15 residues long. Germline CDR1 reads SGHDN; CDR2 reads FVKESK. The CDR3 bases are TGTGCCAGCAGCCCGACAGGGGAAATGGACTATGGCTACACCTTC. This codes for CASSPTGEMDYGYTF.

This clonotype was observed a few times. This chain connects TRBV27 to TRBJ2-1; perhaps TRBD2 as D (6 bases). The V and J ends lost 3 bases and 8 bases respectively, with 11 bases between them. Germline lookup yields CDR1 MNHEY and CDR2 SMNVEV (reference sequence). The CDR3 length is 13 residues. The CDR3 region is CASSLAGMDEQFF. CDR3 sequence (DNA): TGTGCCAGCAGTTTGGCGGGGATGGATGAGCAGTTCTTC.

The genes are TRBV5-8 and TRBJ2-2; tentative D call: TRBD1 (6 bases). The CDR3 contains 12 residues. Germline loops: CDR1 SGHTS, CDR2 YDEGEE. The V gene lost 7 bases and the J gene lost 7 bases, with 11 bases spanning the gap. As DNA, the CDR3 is TGTGCCAGCGGAAGGGGGATCGGGGAGCTGTTTTTT. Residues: CASGRGIGELFF.

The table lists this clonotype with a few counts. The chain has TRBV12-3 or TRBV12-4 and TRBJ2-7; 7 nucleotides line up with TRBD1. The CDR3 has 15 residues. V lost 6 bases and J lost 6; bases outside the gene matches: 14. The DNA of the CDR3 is TGTGCCAGCAGCCAAAGACAGGGAGAAGGGGGCGAGCAGTACTTC. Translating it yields CASSQRQGEGGEQYF.

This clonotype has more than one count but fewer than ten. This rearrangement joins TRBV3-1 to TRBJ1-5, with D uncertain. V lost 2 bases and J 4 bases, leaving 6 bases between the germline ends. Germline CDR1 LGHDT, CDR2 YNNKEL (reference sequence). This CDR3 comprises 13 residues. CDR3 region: CASSQRRNQPQHF. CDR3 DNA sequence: TGTGCCAGCAGCCAACGACGAAATCAGCCCCAGCATTTT.

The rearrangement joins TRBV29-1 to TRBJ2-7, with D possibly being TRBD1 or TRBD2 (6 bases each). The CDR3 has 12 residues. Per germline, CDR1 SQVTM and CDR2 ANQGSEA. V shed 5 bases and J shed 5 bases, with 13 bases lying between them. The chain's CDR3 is CSVQTGAHEQYF. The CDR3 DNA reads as TGCAGCGTTCAAACGGGGGCACACGAGCAGTACTTC.

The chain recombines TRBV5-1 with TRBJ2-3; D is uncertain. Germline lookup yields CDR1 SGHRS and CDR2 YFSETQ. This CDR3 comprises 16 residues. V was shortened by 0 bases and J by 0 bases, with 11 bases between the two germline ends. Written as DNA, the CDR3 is TGCGCCAGCAGCTTGGCCGCAGATTTTAGCACAGATACGCAGTATTTT. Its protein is CASSLAADFSTDTQYF.

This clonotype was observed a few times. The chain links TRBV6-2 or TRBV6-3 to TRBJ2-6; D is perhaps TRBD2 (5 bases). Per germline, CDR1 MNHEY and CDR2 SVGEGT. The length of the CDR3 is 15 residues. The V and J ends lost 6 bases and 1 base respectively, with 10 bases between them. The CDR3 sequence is CASRRELSGANVLTF. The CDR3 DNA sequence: TGTGCCAGCAGGAGGGAGTTATCTGGGGCCAACGTCCTGACTTTC.

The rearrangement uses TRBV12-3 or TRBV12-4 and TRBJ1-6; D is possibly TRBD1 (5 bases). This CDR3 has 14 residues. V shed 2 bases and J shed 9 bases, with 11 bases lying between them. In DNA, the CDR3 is TGTGCCAGCAGTTTAAGGGGATCTGGTTCACCCCTCCACTTT. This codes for CASSLRGSGSPLHF.